Below are 13 T cell receptor beta chains sequenced from a single sample in a study of PD-L1 blockade in urothelial cancer. Some clones are missing from TCRdb's copy, which holds only in-frame ones; the method was immunoSEQ multiplex PCR. Among 40,000 to 55,000 clones, roughly 84% were seen once, and the ten largest hold approximately 20%. Time point described: pretreatment peripheral blood. Source: PBMCs, taken around atezolizumab (anti-PD-L1) treatment. The receptors were gathered from a man in his sixties with urothelial cancer.

DNA of the CDR3: TGTGCCTGGAGGGGTCAGGCCACAGATACGCAGTATTTT. It encodes CAWRGQATDTQYF. The genes are TRBV30 and TRBJ2-3, with D unclear. Per germline, CDR1 GTSNPN and CDR2 SVGIG (reference sequence). The ends were cut back, 3 bases at V and 2 bases at J, with 9 bases in the middle. The CDR3 runs 13 residues.

The sample holds a few counts of this clone. This chain links TRBV19 with TRBJ1-2; D might be TRBD1 (6 bases). The V end lost 3 bases, the J end lost 3 bases, and 20 bases lay between the germline ends. This CDR3 contains 17 residues. Germline-derived CDR1 and CDR2 are LNHDA and SQIVND (reference sequence). The CDR3 DNA is TGTGCCAGTAGTATTATTTCGACAGGCTCTCGGGACTATGGCTACACCTTC. Translation: CASSIISTGSRDYGYTF.

In this sample, this clone turned up a few times. The J gene is TRBJ2-7, the V gene TRBV27; 8 positions agree with TRBD1. The CDR3 spans 14 residues. The V gene's germline CDR1 is MNHEY and CDR2 SMNVEV (reference sequence). The V and J ends lost 6 bases and 4 bases, in that order; junction bases with no gene match: 8. The CDR3 DNA reads TGTGCCAGCAGACCGGGACAGGTTGTATACGAGCAGTACTTC. This translates into CASRPGQVVYEQYF.

CDR3 in DNA: TGTGCCAGCAGGGACAGTTATAGCAATCAGCCCCAGCATTTT. Protein: CASRDSYSNQPQHF. This chain joins TRBV6-1 and TRBJ1-5; the D gene is possibly TRBD1 (6 bases). The CDR3 loop spans 14 amino acids. V shed 6 bases and J shed 0 bases, with 9 bases lying between them. Germline CDR1 MNHNS, CDR2 SASEGT.

The chain links TRBV5-1 to TRBJ2-3; 7 positions match TRBD1. The trim removed 3 bases at V and 4 bases at J, leaving 8 bases unmatched. CDR3 length: 15 amino acids. In germline, CDR1 is SGHRS, CDR2 YFSETQ. In DNA form, the CDR3 reads TGCGCCAGCAGCTCGACAGGGATGGAAGCAGATACGCAGTATTTT. It codes for CASSSTGMEADTQYF.

This clone was observed once. The gene calls are TRBV7-9 and TRBJ2-7, with 8 bases matching TRBD2. CDR3 length: 18 residues. The ends lost 1 base at V and 0 bases at J; junction bases unmatched: 11. Germline V gene data show CDR1 as SEHNR and CDR2 as FQNEAQ (reference sequence). The CDR3 sequence: CASSLGIAVAGTSYEQYF. The CDR3 DNA is TGTGCCAGCAGCTTAGGCATAGCTGTAGCGGGAACCTCCTACGAGCAGTACTTC.

The chain links TRBV5-1 to TRBJ2-6; D may be TRBD2 (5 bases). The CDR3 is made up of 18 amino acids. The germline gives CDR1 SGHRS, CDR2 YFSETQ. V shed 2 bases and J shed 0 bases, with 15 bases lying between them. The DNA of the CDR3 is TGCGCCAGCAGCTTCGGGTTCGCGGGCGACTCTGGGGCCAACGTCCTGACTTTC. Translated: CASSFGFAGDSGANVLTF.

The gene calls are TRBV7-2 and TRBJ2-3; D possibly corresponds to TRBD2 (6 bases). Germline V gene data show CDR1 as SGHTA and CDR2 as FQGNSA. The germline V and J ends were trimmed by 7 bases and 4 bases, with 15 bases remaining between them. The CDR3 is made up of 14 amino acids. The CDR3: CASIDRRGPDTQYF. The CDR3 DNA follows: TGTGCCAGCATCGACCGGAGGGGCCCAGATACGCAGTATTTT.

The rearrangement joins TRBV11-2 to TRBJ1-3, with a tentative D call TRBD1 (6 bases). The germline gives CDR1 SGHAT, CDR2 FQNNGV. This CDR3 region has 12 residues. Between the trimmed V and J ends, which lost 2 bases and 8 bases, there was a span of 7 bases. DNA of the CDR3: TGTGCCAGCAGCTTATCAGGGGACACCATATATTTT. It codes for CASSLSGDTIYF.

The chain links TRBV7-2 to TRBJ1-2, with 11 bases fitting TRBD1. Germline V gene data show CDR1 as SGHTA and CDR2 as FQGNSA. CDR3 length: 15 residues. With 4 bases clipped from V and 2 bases from J, the junction kept 3 bases outside the gene matches. DNA of the CDR3: TGTGCCAGCAGCTCATGGGACAGGGGGAACTATGGCTACACCTTC. It is translated as CASSSWDRGNYGYTF.

The chain links TRBV9 to TRBJ1-2; D perhaps matches TRBD1 (5 bases). Trimming pared 0 bases from V and 0 bases from J, leaving 18 bases between. Germline V CDR1 and CDR2: SGDLS, YYNGEE. This CDR3 has 18 residues. CDR3 DNA sequence: TGTGCCAGCAGCGTAGCGGTTACGGGGGAGGGGACTAACTATGGCTACACCTTC. Protein: CASSVAVTGEGTNYGYTF.

The chain uses TRBV6-1 and TRBJ1-5; the match to TRBD1 covers 9 bases. Germline V CDR1 and CDR2: MNHNS, SASEGT. The trim removed 4 bases at V and 4 bases at J, leaving 8 bases unmatched. There are 16 residues in the CDR3. CDR3 sequence (DNA): TGTGCCAGCAGTGCCTTCTTCGGGACAGGGAATCAGCCCCAGCATTTT. Amino acid sequence: CASSAFFGTGNQPQHF.

This clone is a singleton in its sample. The CDR3 nucleotides are TGTGCCAGTAGGGGGGACAGGGGAAATCAGCCCCAGCATTTT. Its protein is CASRGDRGNQPQHF. The V and J genes are TRBV19 and TRBJ1-5; TRBD1 aligns across 10 bases. After removal of 6 bases from V and 4 bases from J, the junction contained 3 bases not matched to a gene. The germline gives CDR1 LNHDA, CDR2 SQIVND (reference sequence). This CDR3 has 14 residues.